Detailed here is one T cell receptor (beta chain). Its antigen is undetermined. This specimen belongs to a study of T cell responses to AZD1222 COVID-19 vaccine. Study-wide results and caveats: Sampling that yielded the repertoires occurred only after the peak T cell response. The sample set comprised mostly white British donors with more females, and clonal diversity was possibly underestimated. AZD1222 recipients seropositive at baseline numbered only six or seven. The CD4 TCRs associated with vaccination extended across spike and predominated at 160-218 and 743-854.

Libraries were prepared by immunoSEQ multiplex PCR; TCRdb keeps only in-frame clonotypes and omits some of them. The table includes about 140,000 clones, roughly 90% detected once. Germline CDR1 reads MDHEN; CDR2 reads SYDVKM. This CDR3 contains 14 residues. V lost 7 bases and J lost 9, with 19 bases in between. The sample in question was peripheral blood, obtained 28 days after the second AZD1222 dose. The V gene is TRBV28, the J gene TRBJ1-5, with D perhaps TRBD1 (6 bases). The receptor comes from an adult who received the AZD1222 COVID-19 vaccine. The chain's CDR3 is CASMWGAEGWPQHF. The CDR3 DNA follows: TGTGCCAGCATGTGGGGGGCTGAAGGATGGCCCCAGCATTTT.